This T cell receptor beta chain comes out of a study of blood T cell repertoires in COVID-19. Looking at the study overall: Sites across the United States, Italy and Spain contributed samples from acute and convalescent COVID-19. T cells, B-cell-depleted T cells, or PBMCs supplied cDNA or gDNA.

In the original processing: Researchers report that nucleated cell counts were estimated from reference gene primer amplification. The repertoire was sequenced with immunoSEQ multiplex PCR; TCRdb's copy has only in-frame clones and lacks some. The DNA was the basis for D and trimming; V, J and clone size are from that table. The sample lists 90,000 to 110,000 clones, 80% to 90% seen once, with around 1.2% in the top ten. Germline V gene sequence: CDR1 MDHEN, CDR2 SYDVKM. The CDR3 is made up of 16 amino acids. V shed 3 bases and J 4 bases; nucleotides not matched to a gene: 7. What was sequenced was peripheral blood. The J gene is TRBJ2-1, the V gene TRBV28, with 9 nucleotides matching TRBD2. The clonotype originates from a human donor in a cohort sampled during active COVID-19. The CDR3 coding sequence is TGTGCCAGCAGTTTGGGGCGGGAGGGCCCGTACAATGAGCAGTTCTTC. Translated, it gives CASSLGREGPYNEQFF.